Listed below are T cell receptor beta chains from one sample, sequenced in a study of T cell responses to AZD1222 COVID-19 vaccine. The assay was immunoSEQ multiplex PCR, and TCRdb's table has in-frame clones only and misses some. The repertoire holds about 140,000 clones, with 90% to 95% as singletons. The material was peripheral blood, obtained 28 days after the second AZD1222 dose. Receptors originate from an adult who received the AZD1222 COVID-19 vaccine. The CDR3 runs from the conserved cysteine through the conserved F or W. A D gene is named only where the DNA matches it firmly. The listing skips clone size in some rows; elsewhere it reads once, few, many or a size class.

V gene	J gene	D gene	clone size	CDR3 protein	CDR3 DNA
TRBV6-6	TRBJ2-5	TRBD1	once	CASTTTGGSGETQYF	TGTGCCAGCACCACGACAGGGGGCAGTGGAGAGACCCAGTACTTC
TRBV25-1	TRBJ2-5	TRBD1	few	CASSDGTGQETQYF	TGTGCCAGCAGTGACGGGACAGGCCAAGAGACCCAGTACTTC
TRBV6-2/TRBV6-3	TRBJ1-5	.	.	CASSYYEGTFRNQPQHF	TGTGCCAGCAGTTACTATGAGGGGACCTTTCGGAATCAGCCCCAGCATTTT
TRBV30	TRBJ1-2	.	.	CAWSVWVNKNYGYTF	TGTGCCTGGAGTGTATGGGTGAACAAGAACTATGGCTACACCTTC
TRBV10-3	TRBJ2-7	.	.	CAIRGEGVAEQYF	TGTGCCATCAGGGGGGAGGGGGTTGCCGAGCAGTACTTC
TRBV4-1	TRBJ1-6	.	.	CASSQDRGRRGNNSPLHF	TGCGCCAGCAGCCAAGATCGGGGCCGGAGGGGCAATAATTCACCCCTCCACTTT
TRBV27	TRBJ2-7	.	once	CASSRYVGTSYEQYF	TGTGCCAGCAGCCGTTATGTGGGGACCTCCTACGAGCAGTACTTC
TRBV7-7	TRBJ2-3	.	.	CASSQQGGRADTQYF	TGTGCTAGCAGCCAACAGGGAGGGCGGGCGGATACGCAGTATTTT
TRBV28	TRBJ1-6	.	.	CASSPTGTLNSPLHF	TGTGCCAGCAGTCCAACCGGGACCTTAAATTCACCCCTCCACTTT
TRBV7-9	TRBJ1-6	.	.	CASSLGADHNSPLHF	TGTGCCAGCAGCTTAGGGGCCGACCATAATTCACCCCTCCACTTT
TRBV5-6	TRBJ1-2	.	.	CASSFEGYGYTF	TGTGCCAGCAGCTTTGAGGGGTATGGCTACACCTTC
TRBV5-1	TRBJ2-2	.	.	CASSPSVGANTGELFF	TGCGCCAGCAGCCCCTCGGTAGGGGCGAACACCGGGGAGCTGTTTTTT